Listed here are 5 T cell receptor beta chains from one sample, sequenced in a study of CD8+CD57+ T cells in acquired aplastic anemia. An expansion of CD8+CD57+ cells by flow cytometry had been shown in patients chosen for sequencing. Genomic DNA templated the TCR beta VDJ and CDR3 profiling. Each CDR3 protein is one row after TCRdb ran MiXCR on the reads. The table includes 160,000 or so distinct CDR3 sequences, 71% detected once. The sequencing sample was made of sorted CD4+, CD8+, or CD8+CD57+ T cells (not recorded which) from PBMCs. Source of these receptors: a human donor with aplastic anemia.

The rearrangement joins TRBV24-1 to TRBJ2-2; 11 bases map to TRBD1. Germline V gives CDR1 KGHDR, CDR2 SFDVKD. This CDR3 has 14 amino acids. Trimming at V came to 7 bases and at J to 5 bases, leaving 2 bases not matched to a gene. The CDR3, as DNA: TGTGCCACCAGCGGACAGGGGGCTACCGGGGAGCTGTTTTTT. Translating it yields CATSGQGATGELFF.

The chain couples TRBV10-3 to TRBJ2-7, with 11 bases fitting TRBD1. Germline V CDR1 and CDR2: ENHRY, SYGVKD. The CDR3 length is 16 residues. With 2 bases clipped from V and 1 base from J, the junction kept 4 bases outside the gene matches. The CDR3 reads CAISERGTGGSYEQYF. CDR3 coding DNA: TGTGCCATCAGTGAGAGGGGGACAGGGGGATCCTACGAGCAGTACTTC.

Note on this clonotype: An end of the junction differs from the germline gene, which may be a read error. The V call is TRBV5-1, the J call TRBJ2-1, with TRBD1 matching 7 bases. Germline CDR1 reads SGHRS; CDR2 reads YFSETQ. CDR3 length equals 15 residues. CDR3 in amino acids: CASSLGQGSHNEQSF. In DNA form, the CDR3 reads TGCGCCAGCAGCTTGGGACAGGGATCACACAATGAGCAGTCCTTC. The variable domain in full, completed from reference TRBV5-1 and TRBJ2-1, reads KAGVTQTPRYLIKTRGQQVTLSCSPISGHRSVSWYQQTPGQGLQFLFEYFSETQRNKGNFPGRFSGRQFSNSRSEMNVSTLELGDSALYLCASSLGQGSHNEQSFGPGTRLTVL.

The chain couples TRBV29-1 to TRBJ2-1; 11 bases fit TRBD2. CDR3 size: 15 residues. The V segment lost 0 bases and the J segment 7 bases; nucleotides outside the gene matches: 5. Germline CDR1 reads SQVTM; CDR2 reads ANQGSEA. The CDR3 loop reads CSVEEYSGGANEQFF. CDR3 in DNA: TGCAGCGTTGAAGAATATAGCGGGGGGGCTAATGAGCAGTTCTTC.

In its sample, this clonotype was seen a few times. The chain couples TRBV10-2 to TRBJ2-6; either TRBD1 or TRBD2 may supply D (5 bases each). This CDR3 contains 18 residues. Between the trimmed V and J ends, which lost 4 bases and 0 bases, there was a span of 16 bases. CDR1 is WSHSY and CDR2 is SAAADI in the germline V gene. CDR3 sequence: CASSAQGVLSSGANVLTF. In nucleotides, the CDR3 is TGCGCCAGCAGTGCCCAGGGAGTGCTCAGCTCTGGGGCCAACGTCCTGACTTTC.